These 9 T cell receptor beta chains were sequenced from one sample in a study of blood T cell repertoires in COVID-19. The method was immunoSEQ multiplex PCR; TCRdb's version includes in-frame clones alone and lacks a portion of them. The sample lists 80,000 to 100,000 clones, 90% to 95% seen once, with about 4.5% in the top ten. The specimen was peripheral blood. Receptors were obtained from a human donor with active COVID-19. The donor label of this sample is uncertain.

V gene TRBV4-1 combines with J gene TRBJ2-7, with D unclear. Trimming took off 5 bases at V and 0 bases at J, with 11 bases between the two ends. Germline V lookup: CDR1 MGHRA, CDR2 YSYEKL. This CDR3 contains 14 residues. The CDR3 sequence: CASSSSRSSYEQYF. CDR3 coding DNA: TGCGCCAGCAGCTCAAGTAGGAGCTCCTACGAGCAGTACTTC.

The rearrangement links TRBV5-1 to TRBJ2-6, with a tentative D call TRBD2 (5 bases). Trimming shortened V by 1 base and J by 1 base, and 6 bases separated the two germline ends. This CDR3 contains 15 residues. Germline V gene data show CDR1 as SGHRS and CDR2 as YFSETQ. The CDR3 loop reads CASSLRESGANVLTF. CDR3 DNA sequence: TGCGCCAGCAGCTTGAGGGAGTCTGGGGCCAACGTCCTGACTTTC.

This chain links TRBV4-3 with TRBJ2-2; 9 bases align to TRBD2. The germline V gene has CDR1 LGHNA and CDR2 YSLEER. The CDR3 extends over 16 amino acids. J was trimmed by 8 bases and V by 1 base; bases with no gene match: 8. CDR3 in DNA: TGCGCCAGCAGCCAAGGAGGCCCTAGCGGGATAGGGGAGCTGTTTTTT. Translation: CASSQGGPSGIGELFF.

CDR3 sequence (DNA): TGTGCCACCAGTGATATAAGTAGCGGGAGAGGCAATGAGCAGTTCTTC. As protein: CATSDISSGRGNEQFF. This chain joins TRBV24-1 and TRBJ2-1; TRBD2 agrees at 9 bases. Germline assignment: CDR1 KGHDR and CDR2 SFDVKD. The length of the CDR3 is 16 residues. J gave up 6 bases and V 3 bases, and 8 bases lay outside the gene matches.

The J gene is TRBJ2-1, the V gene TRBV7-2; the match to TRBD2 covers 7 bases. The CDR3 is 15 amino acids. Germline CDR1 reads SGHTA; CDR2 reads FQGNSA. The ends lost 5 bases at V and 12 bases at J; junction bases unmatched: 16. Here the CDR3 reads CASSPGTQMGGWQFF. The CDR3 DNA is TGTGCCAGCAGCCCCGGGACCCAGATGGGGGGGTGGCAGTTCTTC.

The count of this clone is one. The CDR3 region has the DNA TGTGCCACCAGCGATGGGCCCGGTCGCTACAATGAGCAGTTCTTC. Protein product: CATSDGPGRYNEQFF. The gene calls are TRBV24-1 and TRBJ2-1; D uncertain. Germline assignment: CDR1 KGHDR and CDR2 SFDVKD. The CDR3 has 15 residues. V was shortened by 7 bases and J by 3 bases, with 15 bases between the two germline ends.

A single count supports this clone. The genes are TRBV6-5 and TRBJ2-7; 9 bases fit TRBD1. The germline gives CDR1 MNHEY, CDR2 SVGAGI. The V and J ends lost 7 bases and 3 bases, in that order; junction bases with no gene match: 10. This CDR3 has 15 residues. CDR3 amino acids: CASTYSGTGIYEQYF. The DNA for the CDR3 is TGTGCCAGCACCTACTCTGGGACAGGGATCTACGAGCAGTACTTC.

V is TRBV19 and J is TRBJ2-1; 8 bases are shared with TRBD2. Germline CDR1 LNHDA, CDR2 SQIVND (reference sequence). Germline trimming cut 4 bases from V and 4 bases from J; bases unmatched to any gene: 6. The CDR3 is made up of 15 amino acids. The CDR3: CASSTGTRGYNEQFF. DNA of the CDR3: TGTGCCAGTAGTACCGGGACTAGAGGTTACAATGAGCAGTTCTTC. Using reference TRBV19 and TRBJ2-1 for the parts outside the CDR3, the full variable domain is DGGITQSPKYLFRKEGQNVTLSCEQNLNHDAMYWYRQDPGQGLRLIYYSQIVNDFQKGDIAEGYSVSREKKESFPLTVTSAQKNPTAFYLCASSTGTRGYNEQFFGPGTRLTVL.

The gene calls are TRBV29-1 and TRBJ1-2; 7 bases match TRBD1. There are 11 residues in the CDR3. In germline, CDR1 is SQVTM, CDR2 ANQGSEA. V trimming: 7 bases; J trimming: 4 bases; junction bases outside the gene matches: 3. CDR3 sequence: CSGGTAYGYTF. CDR3 sequence (DNA): TGCAGCGGTGGGACAGCCTATGGCTACACCTTC.